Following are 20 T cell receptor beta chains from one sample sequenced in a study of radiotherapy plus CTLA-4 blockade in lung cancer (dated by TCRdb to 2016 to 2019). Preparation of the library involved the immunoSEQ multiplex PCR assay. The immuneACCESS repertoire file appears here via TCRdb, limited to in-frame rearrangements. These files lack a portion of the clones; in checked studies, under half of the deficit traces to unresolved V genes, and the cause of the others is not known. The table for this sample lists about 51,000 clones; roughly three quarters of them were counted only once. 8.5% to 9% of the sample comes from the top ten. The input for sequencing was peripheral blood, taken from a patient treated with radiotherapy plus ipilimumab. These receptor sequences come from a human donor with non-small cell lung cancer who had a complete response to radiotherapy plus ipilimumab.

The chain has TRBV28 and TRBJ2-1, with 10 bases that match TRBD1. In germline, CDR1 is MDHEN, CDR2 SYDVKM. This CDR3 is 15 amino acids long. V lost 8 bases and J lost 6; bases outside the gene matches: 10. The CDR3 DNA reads TGTGCCAGCCTCCTCCGGACAGGGGGGAGCAATGAGCAGTTCTTC. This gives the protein CASLLRTGGSNEQFF.

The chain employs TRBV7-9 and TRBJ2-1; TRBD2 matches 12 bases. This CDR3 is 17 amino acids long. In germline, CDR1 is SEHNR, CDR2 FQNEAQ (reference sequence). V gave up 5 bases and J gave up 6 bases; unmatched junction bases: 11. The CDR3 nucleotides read TGTGCCAGCAGCCCGCCCGCGACTAGCGGGAGCGCCAATGAGCAGTTCTTC. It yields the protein CASSPPATSGSANEQFF.

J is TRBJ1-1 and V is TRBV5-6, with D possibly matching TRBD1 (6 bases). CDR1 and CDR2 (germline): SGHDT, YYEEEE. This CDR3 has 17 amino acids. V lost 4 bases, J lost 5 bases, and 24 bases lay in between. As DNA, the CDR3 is TGTGCCAGCAGCCCCAGGGGTCACAGGGAAGATGAAACTGAAGCTTTCTTT. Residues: CASSPRGHREDETEAFF.

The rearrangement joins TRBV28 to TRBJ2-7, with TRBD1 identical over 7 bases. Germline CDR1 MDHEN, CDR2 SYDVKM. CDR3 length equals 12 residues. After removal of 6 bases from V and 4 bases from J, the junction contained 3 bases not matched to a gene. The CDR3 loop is CASRQGDYEQYF. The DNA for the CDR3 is TGTGCCAGCAGGCAGGGGGATTACGAGCAGTACTTC. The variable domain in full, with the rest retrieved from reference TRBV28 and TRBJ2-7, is DVKVTQSSRYLVKRTGEKVFLECVQDMDHENMFWYRQDPGLGLRLIYFSYDVKMKEKGDIPEGYSVSREKKERFSLILESASTNQTSMYLCASRQGDYEQYFGPGTRLTVT.

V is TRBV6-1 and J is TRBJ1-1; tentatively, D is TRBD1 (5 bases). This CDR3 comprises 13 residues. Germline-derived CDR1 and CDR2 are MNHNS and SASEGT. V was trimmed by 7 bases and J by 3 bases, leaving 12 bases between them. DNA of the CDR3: TGTGCCAGCAAGGTCAGGGTTGACACTGAAGCTTTCTTT. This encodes CASKVRVDTEAFF.

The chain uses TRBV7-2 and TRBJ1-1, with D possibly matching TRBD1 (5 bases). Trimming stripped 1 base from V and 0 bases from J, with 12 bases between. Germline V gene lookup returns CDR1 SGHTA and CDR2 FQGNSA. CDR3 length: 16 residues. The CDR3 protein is CASSLVVGQLNTEAFF. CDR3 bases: TGTGCCAGCAGCTTAGTCGTGGGGCAGTTGAACACTGAAGCTTTCTTT.

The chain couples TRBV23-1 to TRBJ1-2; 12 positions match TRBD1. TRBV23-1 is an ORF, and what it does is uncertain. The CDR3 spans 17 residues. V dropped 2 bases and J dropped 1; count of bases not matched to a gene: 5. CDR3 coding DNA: TGCGCCAGCAGTCAAGCGGGGGACAGGGGGCTTAACTATGGCTACACCTTC. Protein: CASSQAGDRGLNYGYTF.

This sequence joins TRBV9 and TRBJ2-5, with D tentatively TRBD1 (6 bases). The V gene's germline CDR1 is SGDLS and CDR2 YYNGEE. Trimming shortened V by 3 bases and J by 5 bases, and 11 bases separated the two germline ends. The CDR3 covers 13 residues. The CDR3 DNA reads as TGTGCCAGCAGCGCCAGGGGTTCGGAGACCCAGTACTTC. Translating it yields CASSARGSETQYF.

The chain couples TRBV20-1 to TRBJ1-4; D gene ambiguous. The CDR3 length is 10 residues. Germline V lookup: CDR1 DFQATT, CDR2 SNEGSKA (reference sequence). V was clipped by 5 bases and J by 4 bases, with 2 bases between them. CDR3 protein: CSAHNEKLFF. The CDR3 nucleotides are TGCAGTGCTCATAATGAAAAACTGTTTTTT.

The CDR3 DNA sequence: TGTGCCAGCAGCTTAGTTCGCACAGGGGGCCTAGGAGGCTACACCTTC. Protein product: CASSLVRTGGLGGYTF. The V gene is TRBV13, the J gene TRBJ1-2; 9 nucleotides agree with TRBD1. V shed 1 base, J shed 8 bases, and the junction held 11 bases outside the gene matches. The CDR3 spans 16 residues. Germline assignment: CDR1 PRHDT and CDR2 FYEKMQ (reference sequence).

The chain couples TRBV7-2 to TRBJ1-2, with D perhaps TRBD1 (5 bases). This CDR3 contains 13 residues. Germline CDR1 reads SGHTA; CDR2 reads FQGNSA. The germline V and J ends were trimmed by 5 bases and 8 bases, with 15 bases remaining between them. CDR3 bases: TGTGCCAGCAGCGGAGCGGGGACCGGAGGCTACACCTTC. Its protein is CASSGAGTGGYTF.

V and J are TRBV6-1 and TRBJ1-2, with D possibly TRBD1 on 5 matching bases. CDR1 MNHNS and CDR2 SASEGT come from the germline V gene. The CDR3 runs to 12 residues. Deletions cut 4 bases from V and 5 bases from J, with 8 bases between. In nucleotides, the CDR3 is TGTGCCAGCAGTGGGGAGGGGTATGGCTACACCTTC. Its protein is CASSGEGYGYTF.

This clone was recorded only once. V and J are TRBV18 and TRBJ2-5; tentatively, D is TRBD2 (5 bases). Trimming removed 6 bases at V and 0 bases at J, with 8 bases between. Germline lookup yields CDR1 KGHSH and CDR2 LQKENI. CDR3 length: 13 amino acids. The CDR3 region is CASSPGYQETQYF. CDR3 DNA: TGTGCCAGCTCCCCGGGATACCAAGAGACCCAGTACTTC. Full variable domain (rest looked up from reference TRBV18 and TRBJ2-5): NAGVMQNPRHLVRRRGQEARLRCSPMKGHSHVYWYRQLPEEGLKFMVYLQKENIIDESGMPKERFSAEFPKEGPSILRIQQVVRGDSAAYFCASSPGYQETQYFGPGTRLLVL.

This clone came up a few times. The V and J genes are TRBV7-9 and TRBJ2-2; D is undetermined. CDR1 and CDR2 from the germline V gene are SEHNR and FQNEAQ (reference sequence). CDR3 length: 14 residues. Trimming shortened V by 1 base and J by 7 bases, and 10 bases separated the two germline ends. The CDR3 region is CASSLDRFGGELFF. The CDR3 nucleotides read TGTGCCAGCAGCTTAGACAGATTTGGCGGGGAGCTGTTTTTT.

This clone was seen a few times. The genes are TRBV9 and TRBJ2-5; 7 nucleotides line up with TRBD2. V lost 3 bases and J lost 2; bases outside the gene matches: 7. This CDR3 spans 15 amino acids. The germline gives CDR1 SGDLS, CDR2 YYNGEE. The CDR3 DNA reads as TGTGCCAGCAGCGCCCGGGACTACCTACAAGAGACCCAGTACTTC. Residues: CASSARDYLQETQYF. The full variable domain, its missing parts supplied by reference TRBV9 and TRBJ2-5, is DSGVTQTPKHLITATGQRVTLRCSPRSGDLSVYWYQQSLDQGLQFLIQYYNGEERAKGNILERFSAQQFPDLHSELNLSSLELGDSALYFCASSARDYLQETQYFGPGTRLLVL.

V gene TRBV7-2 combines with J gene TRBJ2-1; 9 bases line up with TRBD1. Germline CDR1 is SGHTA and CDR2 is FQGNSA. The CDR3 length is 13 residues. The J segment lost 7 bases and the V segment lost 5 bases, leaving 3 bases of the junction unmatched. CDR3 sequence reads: CASSTDRGNEQFF. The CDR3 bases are TGTGCCAGCAGCACAGACAGGGGGAATGAGCAGTTCTTC. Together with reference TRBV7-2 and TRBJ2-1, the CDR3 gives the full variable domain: GAGVSQSPSNKVTEKGKDVELRCDPISGHTALYWYRQSLGQGLEFLIYFQGNSAPDKSGLPSDRFSAERTGGSVSTLTIQRTQQEDSAVYLCASSTDRGNEQFFGPGTRLTVL.

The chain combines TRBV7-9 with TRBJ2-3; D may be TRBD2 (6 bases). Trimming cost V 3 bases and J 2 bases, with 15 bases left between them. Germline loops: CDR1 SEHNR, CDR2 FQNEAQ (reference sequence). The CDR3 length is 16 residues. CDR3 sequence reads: CASSFARTTYTDTQYF. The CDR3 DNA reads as TGTGCCAGCAGCTTTGCCCGGACTACCTACACAGATACGCAGTATTTT.

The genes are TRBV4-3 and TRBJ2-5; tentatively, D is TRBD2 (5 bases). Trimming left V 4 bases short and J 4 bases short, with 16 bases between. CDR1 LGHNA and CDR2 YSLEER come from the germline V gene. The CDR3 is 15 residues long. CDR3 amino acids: CASSPGQDYGETQYF. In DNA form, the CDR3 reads TGCGCCAGCAGCCCGGGCCAAGACTATGGAGAGACCCAGTACTTC.

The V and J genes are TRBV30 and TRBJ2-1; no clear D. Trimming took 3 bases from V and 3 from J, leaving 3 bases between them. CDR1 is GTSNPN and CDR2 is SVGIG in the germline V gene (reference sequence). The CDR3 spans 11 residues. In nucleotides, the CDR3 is TGTGCCTGGAGCGGCTACAATGAGCAGTTCTTC. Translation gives CAWSGYNEQFF.

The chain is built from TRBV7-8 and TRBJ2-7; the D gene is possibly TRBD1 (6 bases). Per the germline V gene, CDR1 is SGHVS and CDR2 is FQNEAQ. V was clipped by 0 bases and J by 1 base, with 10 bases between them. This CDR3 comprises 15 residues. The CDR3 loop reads CASSLAGGSSYEQYF. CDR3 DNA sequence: TGTGCCAGCAGCTTAGCAGGGGGTAGTTCCTACGAGCAGTACTTC.